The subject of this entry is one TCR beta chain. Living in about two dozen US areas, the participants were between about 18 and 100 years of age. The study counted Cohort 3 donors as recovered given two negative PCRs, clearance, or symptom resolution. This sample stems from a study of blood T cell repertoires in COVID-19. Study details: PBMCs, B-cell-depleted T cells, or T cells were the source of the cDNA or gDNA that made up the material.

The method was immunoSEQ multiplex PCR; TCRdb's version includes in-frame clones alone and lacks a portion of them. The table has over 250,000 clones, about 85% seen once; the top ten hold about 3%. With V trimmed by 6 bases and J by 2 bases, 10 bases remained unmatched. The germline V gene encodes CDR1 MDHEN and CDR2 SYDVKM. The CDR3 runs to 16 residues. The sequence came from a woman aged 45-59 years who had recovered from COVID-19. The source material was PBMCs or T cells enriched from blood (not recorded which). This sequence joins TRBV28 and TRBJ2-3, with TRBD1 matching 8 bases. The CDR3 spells CASRRRQGSHTDTQYF. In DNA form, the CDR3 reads TGTGCCAGCAGACGTAGACAGGGGTCGCACACAGATACGCAGTATTTT.